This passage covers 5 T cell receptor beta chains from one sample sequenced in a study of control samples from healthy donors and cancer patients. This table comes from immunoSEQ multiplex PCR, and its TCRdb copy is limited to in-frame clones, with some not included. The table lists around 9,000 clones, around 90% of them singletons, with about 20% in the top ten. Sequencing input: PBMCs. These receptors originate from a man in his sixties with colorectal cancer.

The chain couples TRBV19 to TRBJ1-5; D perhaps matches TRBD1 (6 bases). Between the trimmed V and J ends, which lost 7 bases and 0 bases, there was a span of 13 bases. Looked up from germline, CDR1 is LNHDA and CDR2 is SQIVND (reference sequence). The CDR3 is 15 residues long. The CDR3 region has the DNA TGTGCCAGTACCCAAGGACAGCATAGCAATCAGCCCCAGCATTTT. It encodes CASTQGQHSNQPQHF.

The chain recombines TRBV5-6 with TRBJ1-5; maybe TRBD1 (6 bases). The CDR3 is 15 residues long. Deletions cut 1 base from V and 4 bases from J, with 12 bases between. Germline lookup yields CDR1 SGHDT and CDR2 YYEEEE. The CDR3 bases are TGTGCCAGCAGCTTGTACCCAGGGGCTAATCAGCCCCAGCATTTT. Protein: CASSLYPGANQPQHF.

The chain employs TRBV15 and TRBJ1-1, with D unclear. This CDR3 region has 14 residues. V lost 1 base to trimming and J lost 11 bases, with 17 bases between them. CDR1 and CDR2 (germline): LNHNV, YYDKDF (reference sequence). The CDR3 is CATSRGRLGITAFF. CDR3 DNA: TGTGCCACCAGCAGAGGTCGATTGGGGATTACGGCTTTCTTT. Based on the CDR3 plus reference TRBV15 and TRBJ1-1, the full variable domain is DAMVIQNPRYQVTQFGKPVTLSCSQTLNHNVMYWYQQKSSQAPKLLFHYYDKDFNNEADTPDNFQSRRPNTSFCFLDIRSPGLGDTAMYLCATSRGRLGITAFFGQGTRLTVV.

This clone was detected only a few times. The CDR3 bases are TGTGCCAGCGGAGACTACGGGGGGAGGCAGCCCCAGCATTTT. Its translation is CASGDYGGRQPQHF. V usage is TRBV27 and J usage is TRBJ1-5, with D possibly being TRBD1 (5 bases). This CDR3 spans 14 amino acids. Trimming shortened V by 8 bases and J by 7 bases, and 18 bases separated the two germline ends. In germline, CDR1 is MNHEY, CDR2 SMNVEV (reference sequence).

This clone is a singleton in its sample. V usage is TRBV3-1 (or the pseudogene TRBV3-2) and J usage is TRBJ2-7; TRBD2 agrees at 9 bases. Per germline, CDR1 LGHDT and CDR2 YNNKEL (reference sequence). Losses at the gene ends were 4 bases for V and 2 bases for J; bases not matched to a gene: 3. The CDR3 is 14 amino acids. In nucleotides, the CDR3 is TGTGCCAGCAGCCTAGCGGGGGTTACCTACGAGCAGTACTTC. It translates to CASSLAGVTYEQYF.